This T cell receptor (beta chain) was sequenced for a study of a mutant IDH1 vaccine in newly diagnosed glioma. About the study: The study gave patients eight vaccinations in weeks 1, 3, 5, 7, 11, 15, 19, 23. Vaccine administration was initiated 4-6 weeks following radiotherapy alone, or with temozolomide cycles. Mean patient age was around 40 years; approximately 60% were male and approximately 40% female.

The germline CDR1 and CDR2 sequences are MNHNS and SASEGT. This CDR3 contains 15 residues. Study conclusions and caveats: Immune responses induced by vaccination arose in about 93% of the patients.

Time point indicated: week 11, during vaccination. Vaccination used 300 ug of mutant IDH1 20-mer peptide per dose, with topical imiquimod. Libraries were prepared by immunoSEQ multiplex PCR; TCRdb keeps only in-frame clonotypes and omits some of them. The sample includes some 60,000 clones, less than 85% of them seen just once. This clone was detected once. The antigen is unknown. The junction and the germline gene differ at one end; a read error may be behind it. Other DNA sequences from this sample encode an identical CDR3 as well. This TCR derives from a man between 25 and 39 years old with glioma. This chain connects TRBV6-1 to TRBJ1-5; D ambiguous. Sample: PBMCs, taken from a glioma patient whose treatment included an IDH1 peptide vaccine. CDR3 bases: TGCGCCAGCAGTGAAGCCATTTATAGCAATCAGCCCCAGCATTTT. This translates into CASSEAIYSNQPQHF.